Listed here is a single TCR beta chain. The germline CDR1 and CDR2 sequences are SEHNR and FQNEAQ (reference sequence). The germline V and J ends were trimmed by 1 base and 6 bases, with 13 bases remaining between them. The CDR3 is made up of 14 amino acids. This record comes from a study of PD-L1 blockade in urothelial cancer. Using immunoSEQ multiplex PCR, the repertoire was profiled, and TCRdb retains in-frame clones only, with some absent. This repertoire shows about 74,000 clones, approximately 80% found once; its top ten account for roughly 4.5%. The sample here was PBMCs, taken around atezolizumab (anti-PD-L1) treatment. V and J are TRBV7-9 and TRBJ2-7, with a possible D match to TRBD1 (5 bases). This receptor was obtained from a man aged 65 to 85 with urothelial cancer. The CDR3 here is CASSLEGWVSEQYF. DNA for the CDR3: TGTGCCAGCAGCTTAGAGGGGTGGGTATCCGAGCAGTACTTC.